The T cell receptor (beta chain) described here comes from a study of blood T cell repertoires in COVID-19. The CDR3 runs 15 residues. V lost 0 bases and J lost 8, with 19 bases in between. The germline gives CDR1 GTSNPN, CDR2 SVGIG (reference sequence). Generated by immunoSEQ multiplex PCR, the TCRdb table keeps only in-frame clones and is missing some. The table includes approximately 150,000 clones, 80% to 90% detected once. The source of this sequence is a man aged 55-75 years with active or convalescent COVID-19. The sample taken for sequencing was peripheral blood. This chain joins TRBV30 and TRBJ1-2, with a possible D match to TRBD1 (5 bases). The CDR3 reads CAWSVRPGQYLGYTF. As DNA, the CDR3 is TGTGCCTGGAGTGTACGCCCCGGACAATACTTGGGCTACACCTTC.